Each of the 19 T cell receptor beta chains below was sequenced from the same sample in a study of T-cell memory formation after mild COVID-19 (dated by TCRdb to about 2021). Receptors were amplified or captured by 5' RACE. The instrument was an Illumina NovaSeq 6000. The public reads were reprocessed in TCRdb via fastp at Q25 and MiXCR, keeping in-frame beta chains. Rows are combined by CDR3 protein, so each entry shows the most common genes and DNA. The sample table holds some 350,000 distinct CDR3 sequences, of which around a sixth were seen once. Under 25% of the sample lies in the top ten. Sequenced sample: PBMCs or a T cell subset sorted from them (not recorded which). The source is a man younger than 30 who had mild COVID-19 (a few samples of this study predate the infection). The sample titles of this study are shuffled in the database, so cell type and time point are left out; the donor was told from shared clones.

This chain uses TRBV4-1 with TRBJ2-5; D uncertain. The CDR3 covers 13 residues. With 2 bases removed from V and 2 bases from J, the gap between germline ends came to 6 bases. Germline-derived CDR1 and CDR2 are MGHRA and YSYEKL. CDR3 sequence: CASSQNGQETQYF. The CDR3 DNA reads TGCGCCAGCAGCCAAAATGGGCAAGAGACCCAGTACTTC.

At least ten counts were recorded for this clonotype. CDR3 in DNA: TGTGCCAGCAGCTTCGGGGCAGCGATGAACACTGAAGCTTTCTTT. This codes for CASSFGAAMNTEAFF. This chain connects TRBV7-2 to TRBJ1-1, with D maybe TRBD1 (5 bases). Germline CDR1 and CDR2: SGHTA and FQGNSA. V lost 3 bases to trimming and J lost 0 bases, with 11 bases between them. The CDR3 loop spans 15 amino acids. The full variable domain, in which reference TRBV7-2 and TRBJ1-1 provide the parts outside the CDR3, is GAGVSQSPSNKVTEKGKDVELRCDPISGHTALYWYRQSLGQGLEFLIYFQGNSAPDKSGLPSDRFSAERTGGSVSTLTIQRTQQEDSAVYLCASSFGAAMNTEAFFGQGTRLTVV.

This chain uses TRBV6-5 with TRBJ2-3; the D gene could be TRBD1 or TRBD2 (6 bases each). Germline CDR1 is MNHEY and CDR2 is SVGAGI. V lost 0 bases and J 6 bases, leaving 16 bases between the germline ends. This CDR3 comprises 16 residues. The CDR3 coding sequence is TGTGCCAGCAGTTACTCGACTCGGGGGCCGCTTGATACGCAGTATTTT. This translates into CASSYSTRGPLDTQYF.

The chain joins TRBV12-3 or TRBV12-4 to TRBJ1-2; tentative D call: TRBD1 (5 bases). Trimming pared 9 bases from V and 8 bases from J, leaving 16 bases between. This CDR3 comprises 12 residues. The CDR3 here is CASSTASGGYTF. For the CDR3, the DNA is TGTGCCAGTTCGACAGCATCGGGCGGCTACACCTTC.

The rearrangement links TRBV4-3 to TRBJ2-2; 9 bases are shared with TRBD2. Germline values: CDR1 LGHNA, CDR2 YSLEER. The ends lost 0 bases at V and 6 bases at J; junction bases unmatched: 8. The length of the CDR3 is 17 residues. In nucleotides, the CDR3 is TGCGCCAGCAGCCAAGAAGGGGTTAGCGGGGGAGCCGGGGAGCTGTTTTTT. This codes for CASSQEGVSGGAGELFF.

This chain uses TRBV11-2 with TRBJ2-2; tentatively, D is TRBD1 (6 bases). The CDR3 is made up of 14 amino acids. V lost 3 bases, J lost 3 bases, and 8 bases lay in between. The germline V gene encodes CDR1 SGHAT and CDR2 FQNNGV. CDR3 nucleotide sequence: TGTGCCAGCAGCTTGGACAGTTACACCGGGGAGCTGTTTTTT. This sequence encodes CASSLDSYTGELFF. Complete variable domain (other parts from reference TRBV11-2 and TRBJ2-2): EAGVAQSPRYKIIEKRQSVAFWCNPISGHATLYWYQQILGQGPKLLIQFQNNGVVDDSQLPKDRFSAERLKGVDSTLKIQPAKLEDSAVYLCASSLDSYTGELFFGEGSRLTVL.

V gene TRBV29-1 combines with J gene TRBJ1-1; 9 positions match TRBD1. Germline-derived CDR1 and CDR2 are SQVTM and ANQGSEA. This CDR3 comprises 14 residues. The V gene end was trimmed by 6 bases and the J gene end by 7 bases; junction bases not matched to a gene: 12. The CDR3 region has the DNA TGCAGCGTCGGTGCCGGGACAGGGTCGATTGAAGCTTTCTTT. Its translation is CSVGAGTGSIEAFF.

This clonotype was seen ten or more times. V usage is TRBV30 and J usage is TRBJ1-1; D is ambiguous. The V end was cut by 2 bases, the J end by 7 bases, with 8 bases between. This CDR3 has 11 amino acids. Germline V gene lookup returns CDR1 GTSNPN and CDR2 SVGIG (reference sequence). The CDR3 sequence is CAWSLQVEAFF. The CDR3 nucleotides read TGTGCCTGGAGTCTGCAGGTTGAAGCTTTCTTT.

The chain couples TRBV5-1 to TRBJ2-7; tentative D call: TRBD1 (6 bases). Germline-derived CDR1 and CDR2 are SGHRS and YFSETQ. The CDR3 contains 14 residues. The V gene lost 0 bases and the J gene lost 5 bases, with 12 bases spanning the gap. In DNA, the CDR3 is TGCGCCAGCAGCTTGGTTCCAGGGGTAAACGAGCAGTACTTC. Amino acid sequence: CASSLVPGVNEQYF.

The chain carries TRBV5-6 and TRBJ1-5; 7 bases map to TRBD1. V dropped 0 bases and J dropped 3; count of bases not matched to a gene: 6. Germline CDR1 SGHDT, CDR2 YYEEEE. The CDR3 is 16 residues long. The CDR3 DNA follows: TGTGCCAGCAGCTTGGGAGGAACAGGGGTCAATCAGCCCCAGCATTTT. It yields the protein CASSLGGTGVNQPQHF.

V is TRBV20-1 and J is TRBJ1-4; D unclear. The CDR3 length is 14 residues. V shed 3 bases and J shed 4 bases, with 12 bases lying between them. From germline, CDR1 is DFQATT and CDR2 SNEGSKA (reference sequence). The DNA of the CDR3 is TGCAGTGCTAGGGTGGGCTCTGGTAATGAAAAACTGTTTTTT. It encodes CSARVGSGNEKLFF.

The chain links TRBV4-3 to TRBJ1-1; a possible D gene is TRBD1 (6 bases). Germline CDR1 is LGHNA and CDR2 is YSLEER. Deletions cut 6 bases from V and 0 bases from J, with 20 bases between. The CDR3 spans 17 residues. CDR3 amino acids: CASRPRQQGPLNTEAFF. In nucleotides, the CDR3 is TGCGCCAGCAGACCGAGGCAGCAGGGGCCTCTGAACACTGAAGCTTTCTTT.

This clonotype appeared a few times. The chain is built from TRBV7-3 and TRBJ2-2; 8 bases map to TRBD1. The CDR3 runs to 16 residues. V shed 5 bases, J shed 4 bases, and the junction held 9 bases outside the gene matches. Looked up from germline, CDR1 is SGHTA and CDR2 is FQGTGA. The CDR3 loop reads CASSADRGRATGELFF. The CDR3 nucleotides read TGTGCCAGCAGCGCAGACAGGGGACGGGCCACCGGGGAGCTGTTTTTT.

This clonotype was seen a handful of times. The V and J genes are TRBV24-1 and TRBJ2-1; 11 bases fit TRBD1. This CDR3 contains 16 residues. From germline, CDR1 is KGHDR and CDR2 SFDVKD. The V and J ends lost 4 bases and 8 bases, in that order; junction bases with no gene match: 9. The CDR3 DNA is TGTGCCACCAGTGACTCCGGGACAGGGGGAAGGGATGAGCAGTTCTTC. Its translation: CATSDSGTGGRDEQFF.

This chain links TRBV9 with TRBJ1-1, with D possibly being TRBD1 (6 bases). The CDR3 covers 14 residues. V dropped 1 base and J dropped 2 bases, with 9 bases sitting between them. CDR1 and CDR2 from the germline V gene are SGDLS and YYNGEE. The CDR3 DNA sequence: TGTGCCAGCAGCGTACAGGGGATAAACACTGAAGCTTTCTTT. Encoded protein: CASSVQGINTEAFF.

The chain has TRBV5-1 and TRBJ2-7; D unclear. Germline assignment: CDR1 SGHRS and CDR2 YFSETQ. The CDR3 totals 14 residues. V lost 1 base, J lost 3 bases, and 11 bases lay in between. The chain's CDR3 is CASSLRSFFYEQYV. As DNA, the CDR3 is TGCGCCAGCAGCTTGCGGTCTTTCTTCTACGAGCAGTACGTC.

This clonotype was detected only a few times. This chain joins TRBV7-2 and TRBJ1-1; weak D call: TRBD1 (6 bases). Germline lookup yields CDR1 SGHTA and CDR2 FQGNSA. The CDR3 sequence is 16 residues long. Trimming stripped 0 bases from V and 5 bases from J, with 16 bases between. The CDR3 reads CASSLALGRGETEAFF. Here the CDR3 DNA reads TGTGCCAGCAGCTTAGCGTTGGGCAGGGGAGAAACTGAAGCTTTCTTT.

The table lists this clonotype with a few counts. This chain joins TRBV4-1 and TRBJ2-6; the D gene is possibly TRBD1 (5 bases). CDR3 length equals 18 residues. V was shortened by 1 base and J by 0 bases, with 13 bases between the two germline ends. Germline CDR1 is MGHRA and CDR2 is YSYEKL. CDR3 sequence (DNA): TGCGCCAGCAGCCAAGTCCCGACAGTGTACTCTGGGGCCAACGTCCTGACTTTC. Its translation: CASSQVPTVYSGANVLTF.

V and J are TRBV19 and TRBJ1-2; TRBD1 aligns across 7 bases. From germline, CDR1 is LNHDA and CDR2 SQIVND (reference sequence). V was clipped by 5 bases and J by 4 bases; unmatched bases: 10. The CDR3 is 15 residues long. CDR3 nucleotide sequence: TGTGCCAGTAGTCGACAAACAGGGGATACCTATGGCTACACCTTC. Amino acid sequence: CASSRQTGDTYGYTF.